A single sample is the source of the 19 T cell receptor beta chains below, sequenced in a study of T cell repertoires in cytomegalovirus infection. In TCRdb, the reads were re-called with MiXCR into one record per CDR3 protein. The sample carries fewer than 1,000,000 distinct CDR3 sequences, approximately 31% recorded once. These TCRs' antigens remain unknown. This specimen was cultured CD8+ T cells from PBMCs, taken from culture after CMV antigen stimulation. The receptors shown here come from a human donor in good health (CMV status not recorded). Some clones in this sample may be carry-over from other donors' samples.

The chain carries TRBV19 and TRBJ1-5; possibly TRBD1 for D (5 bases). V was pared by 8 bases and J by 4 bases, with 21 bases between. Germline assignment: CDR1 LNHDA and CDR2 SQIVND (reference sequence). The CDR3 is 16 residues long. CDR3 residues: CASSLEGLLSNQPQHF. The CDR3 DNA is TGTGCCAGTTCCCTCGAGGGGCTACTATCGAATCAGCCCCAGCATTTT.

This chain joins TRBV9 and TRBJ1-2; D ambiguous. The CDR3 runs to 12 residues. With 4 bases removed from V and 5 bases from J, the gap between germline ends came to 9 bases. The V gene's germline CDR1 is SGDLS and CDR2 YYNGEE. In nucleotides, the CDR3 is TGTGCCAGCAGCTCCTCAAGATATGGCTACACCTTC. Translating gives CASSSSRYGYTF.

This clonotype was detected only a few times. This chain uses TRBV19 with TRBJ2-3; 11 bases align to TRBD2. CDR3 length: 17 residues. V lost 3 bases to trimming and J lost 2 bases; unmatched junction nucleotides: 7. CDR1 is LNHDA, CDR2 SQIVND, per germline (reference sequence). The CDR3 coding sequence is TGTGCCAGTAGTATTTCGGGACTAGCGGTTCCCACAGATACGCAGTATTTT. Its translation: CASSISGLAVPTDTQYF.

The V gene is TRBV7-9, the J gene TRBJ2-3; D possibly corresponds to TRBD2 (7 bases). Looked up from germline, CDR1 is SEHNR and CDR2 is FQNEAQ (reference sequence). V shed 1 base and J shed 5 bases, with 13 bases lying between them. The CDR3 has 15 amino acids. The CDR3 protein is CASSLGGGSGDTQYF. The CDR3 DNA reads as TGTGCCAGCAGCTTAGGCGGGGGCTCGGGAGATACGCAGTATTTT. The full variable domain, completed using reference TRBV7-9 and TRBJ2-3, is DTGVSQNPRHKITKRGQNVTFRCDPISEHNRLYWYRQTLGQGPEFLTYFQNEAQLEKSRLLSDRFSAERPKGSFSTLEIQRTEQGDSAMYLCASSLGGGSGDTQYFGPGTRLTVL.

The chain uses TRBV2 and TRBJ1-6, with a tentative D call TRBD1 (6 bases). Trimming shortened V by 2 bases and J by 8 bases, and 16 bases separated the two germline ends. The germline V gene has CDR1 SNHLY and CDR2 FYNNEI. The length of the CDR3 is 16 residues. CDR3 amino acids: CASSETRGQGYSPLHF. For the CDR3, the DNA is TGTGCCAGCAGTGAAACCCGAGGGCAGGGGTATTCACCCCTCCACTTT.

This clonotype occurred a few times. The J gene is TRBJ2-1, the V gene TRBV7-9; TRBD2 matches at 8 bases. After removal of 3 bases from V and 7 bases from J, the junction contained 11 bases not matched to a gene. This CDR3 has 16 amino acids. Looked up from germline, CDR1 is SEHNR and CDR2 is FQNEAQ (reference sequence). CDR3 in amino acids: CASSFEGLVGMNEQFF. CDR3 in DNA: TGTGCCAGCAGCTTTGAGGGACTAGTTGGAATGAATGAGCAGTTCTTC.

This clonotype showed up just a few times. Written as DNA, the CDR3 is TGTGCCAGCAGCTTAAACGGGATTCACACAGATACGCAGTATTTT. The encoded protein is CASSLNGIHTDTQYF. The chain has TRBV11-2 and TRBJ2-3; TRBD2 is a possible D gene (5 bases). The V end was cut by 2 bases, the J end by 2 bases, with 11 bases between. The germline V gene encodes CDR1 SGHAT and CDR2 FQNNGV. The CDR3 covers 15 residues.

The V gene is TRBV27, the J gene TRBJ2-7; TRBD1 aligns across 10 bases. In germline, CDR1 is MNHEY, CDR2 SMNVEV (reference sequence). The CDR3 sequence is 16 residues long. The CDR3 region has the DNA TGTGCCGGCAGTTTACGCGGGACAGGGGCCTCCTACGAGCAGTACGTC. Amino acids: CAGSLRGTGASYEQYV.

This chain joins TRBV11-2 and TRBJ1-3; maybe TRBD1 (6 bases). The length of the CDR3 is 17 residues. Germline V gene lookup returns CDR1 SGHAT and CDR2 FQNNGV. V lost 5 bases and J lost 0, with 17 bases in between. DNA for the CDR3: TGTGCCAGCAGCGAACTCACAGGACAGTACTCTGGAAACACCATATATTTT. It translates to CASSELTGQYSGNTIYF.

This clonotype was seen more than once but under ten times. The chain has TRBV12-3 or TRBV12-4 and TRBJ2-1; TRBD1 might be the D (6 bases). The CDR3 totals 13 residues. Trimming pared 3 bases from V and 10 bases from J, leaving 13 bases between. CDR3 sequence: CASSFQGRGEQFF. Here the CDR3 DNA reads TGTGCCAGCAGTTTTCAGGGGCGAGGGGAGCAGTTCTTC.

The V and J genes are TRBV20-1 and TRBJ1-4; D is possibly TRBD1 (5 bases). This CDR3 comprises 14 residues. Trimming took off 4 bases at V and 0 bases at J, with 9 bases between the two ends. From germline, CDR1 is DFQATT and CDR2 SNEGSKA (reference sequence). Written as DNA, the CDR3 is TGCAGTGCTATGCAGGGTGCAACTAATGAAAAACTGTTTTTT. Protein: CSAMQGATNEKLFF.

This clonotype was observed a handful of times. The chain recombines TRBV7-9 with TRBJ2-5, with TRBD1 as a possible D gene (6 bases). This CDR3 is 15 amino acids long. Trimming pared 4 bases from V and 3 bases from J, leaving 15 bases between. Germline lookup yields CDR1 SEHNR and CDR2 FQNEAQ (reference sequence). CDR3 region: CASSSFTGPKETQYF. The CDR3 DNA reads TGTGCCAGCAGCTCTTTTACAGGGCCGAAAGAGACCCAGTACTTC.

J is TRBJ2-5 and V is TRBV20-1, with 7 bases aligning to TRBD2. CDR1 is DFQATT, CDR2 SNEGSKA, per germline (reference sequence). V was clipped by 6 bases and J by 9 bases; unmatched bases: 7. The CDR3 is 11 amino acids. CDR3 sequence (DNA): TGCAGTGCCCCCGGGGGAGGGGCCCAGTACTTC. Residues: CSAPGGGAQYF.

This clonotype has just a few counts. V and J are TRBV7-6 and TRBJ1-5; D is uncertain. The V gene lost 5 bases and the J gene lost 3 bases, with 17 bases spanning the gap. The CDR3 spans 16 residues. Germline-derived CDR1 and CDR2 are SGHVS and FNYEAQ. CDR3 loop: CASSDESQTPNQPQHF. The CDR3 DNA follows: TGTGCCAGCAGCGACGAGTCCCAGACGCCCAATCAGCCCCAGCATTTT.

In its sample, this clonotype was seen many times. The chain links TRBV7-2 to TRBJ2-1; D tentatively reads TRBD1 or TRBD2 (6 bases each). Trimming took off 4 bases at V and 9 bases at J, with 22 bases between the two ends. This CDR3 has 16 amino acids. Germline loops: CDR1 SGHTA, CDR2 FQGNSA. CDR3 in amino acids: CASSSLRDIGGGEQFF. For the CDR3, the DNA is TGTGCCAGCAGCTCACTCCGGGACATCGGAGGGGGTGAGCAGTTCTTC.

Turning to this clonotype: Possible read error: a much larger clone is one base away. V is TRBV7-8 and J is TRBJ2-5; tentatively, D is TRBD2 (6 bases). This CDR3 region has 14 residues. The germline CDR1 and CDR2 sequences are SGHVS and FQNEAQ. Trimming removed 3 bases at V and 4 bases at J, with 12 bases between. The CDR3 sequence: CASSFGLTGETQYF. CDR3 DNA: TGTGCCAGCAGCTTCGGACTAACGGGAGAGACCCAGTACTTC.

This clonotype was seen a few times. The chain links TRBV3-1 to TRBJ2-5, with 7 nucleotides matching TRBD1. The CDR3 covers 17 residues. The V and J ends lost 10 bases and 3 bases, in that order; junction bases with no gene match: 20. The germline V gene encodes CDR1 LGHDT and CDR2 YNNKEL (reference sequence). CDR3 nucleotide sequence: TGTGCCACCATATCTCAGCCGGGACAGATCAAGGAAGAGACCCAGTACTTC. Translation: CATISQPGQIKEETQYF.

In its sample, this clonotype was seen a few times. V usage is TRBV4-3 and J usage is TRBJ1-2; maybe TRBD1 (6 bases). This CDR3 region has 15 residues. Trimming removed 1 base from V and 0 bases from J, with 9 bases in between. The germline CDR1 and CDR2 sequences are LGHNA and YSLEER. The CDR3 reads CASSQAQGTNYGYTF. CDR3 in DNA: TGCGCCAGCAGCCAAGCGCAGGGGACTAACTATGGCTACACCTTC.

This clonotype was recorded a few times. The chain combines TRBV15 with TRBJ2-5, with 8 positions matching TRBD1. This CDR3 comprises 18 residues. The J segment lost 2 bases and the V segment lost 1 base, leaving 12 bases of the junction unmatched. Germline CDR1 and CDR2: LNHNV and YYDKDF (reference sequence). The CDR3 coding sequence is TGTGCCACCAGCAGAGTACCAAGCGACAGGGGCCATCAAGAGACCCAGTACTTC. Amino acids: CATSRVPSDRGHQETQYF.